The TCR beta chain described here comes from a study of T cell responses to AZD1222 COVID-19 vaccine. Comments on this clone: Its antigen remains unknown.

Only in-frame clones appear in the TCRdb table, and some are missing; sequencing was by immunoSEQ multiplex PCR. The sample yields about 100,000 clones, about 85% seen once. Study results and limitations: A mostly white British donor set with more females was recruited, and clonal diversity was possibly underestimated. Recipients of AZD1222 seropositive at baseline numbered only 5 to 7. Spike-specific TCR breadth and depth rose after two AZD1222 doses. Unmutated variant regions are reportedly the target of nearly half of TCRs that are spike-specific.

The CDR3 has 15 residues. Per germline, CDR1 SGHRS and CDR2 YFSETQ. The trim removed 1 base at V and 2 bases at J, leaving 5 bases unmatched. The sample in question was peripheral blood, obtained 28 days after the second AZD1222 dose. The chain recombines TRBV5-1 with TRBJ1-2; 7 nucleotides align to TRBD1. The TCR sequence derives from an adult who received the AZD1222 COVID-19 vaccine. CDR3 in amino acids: CASSLSAGGNYGYTF. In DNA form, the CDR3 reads TGCGCCAGCAGCTTGTCGGCAGGGGGGAACTATGGCTACACCTTC.